This paragraph covers one T cell receptor beta chain sequence. This CDR3 region has 14 residues. V lost 2 bases to trimming and J lost 9 bases, with 16 bases between them. The V gene's germline CDR1 is MNHEY and CDR2 SVGAGI. This sample was taken from a study of OX40 agonist ivuxolimab in advanced cancers. Sequencing was performed with immunoSEQ multiplex PCR; in TCRdb, only in-frame clones are kept and a portion is missing. The table records 55,000 to 70,000 clones, about 85% of them present only once. The V call is TRBV6-5, the J call TRBJ1-2; maybe TRBD1 (5 bases). The sequencing used CD4+ or CD8+ T cells sorted from blood, collected in a trial of the OX40 agonist ivuxolimab. This receptor was obtained from an adult with an advanced solid tumor such as melanoma, head and neck, liver or kidney cancer. The CDR3 DNA sequence: TGTGCCAGCAGTTACGGGGGTTCCGCGGTTAGCTACACCTTC. Translated: CASSYGGSAVSYTF.